This is a list of T cell receptor beta chains from one sample in a study of T cell repertoires in cytomegalovirus infection. Their cognate antigens are unknown. MiXCR, applied by TCRdb to the reads, yields one record per CDR3 protein. The sample has approximately 730,000 distinct CDR3 sequences, approximately 33% seen once. This material consisted of cultured PBMCs, taken from culture after CMV antigen stimulation. The receptors come from a human donor in good health (CMV status not recorded). Some clones in this sample may be carry-over from other donors' samples. Both conserved end residues are part of each CDR3. D genes are given only for firm matches. Expanded clones get a size class; other rows say once, few or many, or leave the size out.

size: .
D: .
V: TRBV10-3
J: TRBJ1-1
DNA: TGTGCCATCAGGGGGGCCCGGGAGGACACTGAAGCTTTCTTT
CDR3: CAIRGAREDTEAFF

size: few
D: .
V: TRBV12-3/TRBV12-4
J: TRBJ2-5
DNA: TGTGCCAGCAGGGGGTTAACGGGCATTGCCCCCTTCCAAGAGACCCAGTACTTC
CDR3: CASRGLTGIAPFQETQYF

size: few
D: .
V: TRBV7-2
J: TRBJ2-7
DNA: TGTGCCAGCAGCTTAAGATCGAGCTCCTACGAGCAGTACTTC
CDR3: CASSLRSSSYEQYF

size: .
D: TRBD1
V: TRBV20-1
J: TRBJ1-6
DNA: TGCAGTGCTAGAGGGGGTAGGACAGGGAGTTCACCCCTCCACTTT
CDR3: CSARGGRTGSSPLHF

size: few
D: TRBD2
V: TRBV10-3
J: TRBJ2-7
DNA: TGTGCCATCAGTGAGTCTGCCCCGGGGACTAGCTCTGCCTACGAGCAGTACTTC
CDR3: CAISESAPGTSSAYEQYF

size: .
D: .
V: TRBV7-8
J: TRBJ1-1
DNA: TGTGCCAGCAGCTCCCCGGGGTGGACTGAAGCTTTCTTT
CDR3: CASSSPGWTEAFF

size: many
D: .
V: TRBV7-2
J: TRBJ2-7
DNA: TGTGCCAGCAGCTTAGGGTGGACAGCTTACGAGCAGTACTTC
CDR3: CASSLGWTAYEQYF

size: once
D: TRBD2
V: TRBV2
J: TRBJ2-7
DNA: TGTGCCAGCAGTGAGACTAGCACAATCTCCTACGAGCAGTACTTC
CDR3: CASSETSTISYEQYF

size: .
D: TRBD1
V: TRBV4-1
J: TRBJ2-3
DNA: TGCGCCAGCACCCCCGAGGGGACAGGGGGCGCGGGGGCCACAGATACGCAGTATTTT
CDR3: CASTPEGTGGAGATDTQYF

size: few
D: TRBD1
V: TRBV11-2
J: TRBJ1-2
DNA: TGTGCCAGCAGTCCCCCTCAGTACAGGGGCCCTGGGGGCTACACCTTC
CDR3: CASSPPQYRGPGGYTF

size: many
D: .
V: TRBV7-2
J: TRBJ2-3
DNA: TGTGCCAGCAGCTTAGTCCCCTACCCGTTTGGCACAGATACGCAGTATTTT
CDR3: CASSLVPYPFGTDTQYF

size: many
D: .
V: TRBV7-2
J: TRBJ2-1
DNA: TGTGCCAGCAGCTCAAGGGGGCCTTCTGGAGTAGCGGGAATCTATGAGCAGTTCTTC
CDR3: CASSSRGPSGVAGIYEQFF

size: .
D: TRBD2
V: TRBV28
J: TRBJ2-3
DNA: TGTGCCAGCAACCGAAATAGCGGGGGAAGGGCAGATACGCAGTATTTT
CDR3: CASNRNSGGRADTQYF

size: .
D: .
V: TRBV6-1
J: TRBJ2-1
DNA: TGTGCCAGCATCGGGCGCACTAGCCCTGAGCAGTTCTTC
CDR3: CASIGRTSPEQFF

size: .
D: .
V: TRBV20-1
J: TRBJ1-1
DNA: TGCAGTGCTAGTCCGCACACTGAAGCTTTCTTT
CDR3: CSASPHTEAFF

size: .
D: TRBD1
V: TRBV2
J: TRBJ1-5
DNA: TGTGCCAGCAGACGTTTCGGACAGGGCAATCAGCCCCAGCATTTT
CDR3: CASRRFGQGNQPQHF

size: .
D: .
V: TRBV29-1
J: TRBJ1-5
DNA: TGCAGCGTTGTCCTGGGAGGCAATCAGCCCCAGCATTTT
CDR3: CSVVLGGNQPQHF

size: .
D: .
V: TRBV7-9
J: TRBJ1-4
DNA: TGTGCCAGCAGCTTATGGGGGGACCCCGATGAAAAACTGTTTTTT
CDR3: CASSLWGDPDEKLFF

size: .
D: TRBD2
V: TRBV7-9
J: TRBJ2-1
DNA: TGTGCCAGCAGCCCCGGGACAGCGGGGGGCAATGAGCAGTTCTTC
CDR3: CASSPGTAGGNEQFF

size: .
D: TRBD2
V: TRBV7-8
J: TRBJ2-5
DNA: TGTGCCAGCAGCTTAACTGGAGGTAGCGGGGCCTACCAAGAGACCCAGTACTTC
CDR3: CASSLTGGSGAYQETQYF

size: few
D: .
V: TRBV6-2/TRBV6-3
J: TRBJ2-2
DNA: TGTGCCAGCAGTTACTCCAGGCACCTGAACACCGGGGAGCTGTTTTTT
CDR3: CASSYSRHLNTGELFF

size: .
D: .
V: TRBV11-2
J: TRBJ2-7
DNA: TGTGCCAGCAGCTGGGAGGGGGAAAGCTCCTACGAGCAGTACTTC
CDR3: CASSWEGESSYEQYF

size: many
D: .
V: TRBV7-2
J: TRBJ1-5
DNA: TGTGCCAGCAGCTTTGGGAGCAATCAGCCCCAGCATTTT
CDR3: CASSFGSNQPQHF

size: few
D: .
V: TRBV7-2
J: TRBJ2-5
DNA: TGTGCCAGCAGCGAGCGCGGGCAAGAGACCCAGTACTTC
CDR3: CASSERGQETQYF

size: few
D: .
V: TRBV7-2
J: TRBJ1-6
DNA: TGTGCCAGCAGTGAAGCAGGGGTTGATTCACCCCTCCACTTT
CDR3: CASSEAGVDSPLHF

size: .
D: .
V: TRBV6-2/TRBV6-3
J: TRBJ2-6
DNA: TGTGCCAGCAGTTACAACCCCCGGGGCCGAAGCTCTGGGGCCAACGTCCTGACTTTC
CDR3: CASSYNPRGRSSGANVLTF

size: .
D: .
V: TRBV19
J: TRBJ1-5
DNA: TGTGCCAGTAGTATTGGAGGGAGGCCCAATCAGCCCCAGCATTTT
CDR3: CASSIGGRPNQPQHF

size: .
D: .
V: TRBV20-1
J: TRBJ1-4
DNA: TGCAGTGCCCCCTCTTGGAACCGTAATGAAAAACTGTTTTTT
CDR3: CSAPSWNRNEKLFF

size: many
D: .
V: TRBV7-8
J: TRBJ2-1
DNA: TGTGCCAGCAGCTTAACCGCGCGGGACGGCAATGAGCAGTTCTTC
CDR3: CASSLTARDGNEQFF

size: .
D: .
V: TRBV14
J: TRBJ2-7
DNA: TGTGCCAGCAGCCAAGACAGGAACTACGAGCAGTACTTC
CDR3: CASSQDRNYEQYF

size: few
D: .
V: TRBV6-1
J: TRBJ2-7
DNA: TGTGCCAGCAGTGAAGCGGGGGGACTCGAGCAGTACTTC
CDR3: CASSEAGGLEQYF

size: many
D: TRBD1
V: TRBV7-6
J: TRBJ1-5
DNA: TGTGCCAGCAGCCCTCGGACAGGGATTAATCAGCCCCAGCATTTT
CDR3: CASSPRTGINQPQHF

size: .
D: .
V: TRBV28
J: TRBJ1-4
DNA: TGTGCCAGCAGTTTAGTGGGAGCGAAAAAACTGTTTTTT
CDR3: CASSLVGAKKLFF

size: .
D: TRBD2
V: TRBV18
J: TRBJ2-1
DNA: TGTGCCAGCTCACCCGGGACTAGCGGGACCCTTCTAAGTAATGAGCAGTTCTTC
CDR3: CASSPGTSGTLLSNEQFF

size: few
D: .
V: TRBV3-1
J: TRBJ2-1
DNA: TGTGCCAGCAGCCAAGACCCCTCCGGTGACGAGCAGTTCTTC
CDR3: CASSQDPSGDEQFF

size: few
D: TRBD2
V: TRBV7-6
J: TRBJ2-1
DNA: TGTGCCAGCAGCTCGCCCGGACTAGCGGGAATCAATGAGCAGTTCTTC
CDR3: CASSSPGLAGINEQFF

size: .
D: .
V: TRBV12-3/TRBV12-4
J: TRBJ2-7
DNA: TGTGCCAGCAGTTTGACAGGCAAAGTCAGCGAGCAGTACTTC
CDR3: CASSLTGKVSEQYF